Listed below are T cell receptor beta chains from one sample, sequenced in a study of shared clonotypes between healthy human individuals. TCRdb's copy holds only in-frame clones and misses some; the assay was immunoSEQ multiplex PCR. The sample comprises fewer than 3 million clones, approximately 90% of which are singletons, and more than 0.35% rests with the top ten. The specimen was naive CD4+ T cells from PBMCs. Source of these receptors: a man aged 18-30 years in good health. Some clones in this sample may be carry-over from other donors' samples. Both conserved end residues are part of each CDR3. The order of the fields is clone size, D gene, V gene, J gene, CDR3 protein, CDR3 DNA. The D gene is left open where the match is weak. The size of a clone is reported for some rows only, either as once, few or many, or as a class for expanded clones.

clone size: -
D gene: -
V gene: TRBV19
J gene: TRBJ1-5
CDR3 protein: CASSIGRVRGSEQPQHF
CDR3 DNA: TGTGCCAGTAGTATTGGGCGCGTAAGGGGTAGCGAACAGCCCCAGCATTTT

clone size: -
D gene: -
V gene: TRBV1
J gene: TRBJ2-1
CDR3 protein: CTSSRTSGPPNEQFF
CDR3 DNA: TGCACCAGCAGCCGGACTAGCGGACCCCCCAATGAGCAGTTCTTC

clone size: -
D gene: TRBD1
V gene: TRBV9
J gene: TRBJ1-1
CDR3 protein: CASSPRSVWPGGTEAFF
CDR3 DNA: TGTGCCAGCAGCCCCCGGTCGGTCTGGCCAGGGGGGACTGAAGCTTTCTTT

clone size: -
D gene: -
V gene: TRBV28
J gene: TRBJ2-1
CDR3 protein: CASSLASVTPYNEQFF
CDR3 DNA: TGTGCCAGCAGTTTGGCTTCGGTCACCCCCTACAATGAGCAGTTCTTC

clone size: -
D gene: -
V gene: TRBV11-2
J gene: TRBJ2-2
CDR3 protein: CASSQQESGELFF
CDR3 DNA: TGTGCCAGCAGCCAACAAGAGTCCGGGGAGCTGTTTTTT

clone size: -
D gene: -
V gene: TRBV6-5
J gene: TRBJ1-1
CDR3 protein: CASSYRLNTEAFF
CDR3 DNA: TGTGCCAGCAGCTACAGACTGAACACTGAAGCTTTCTTT

clone size: -
D gene: TRBD1
V gene: TRBV5-5
J gene: TRBJ2-2
CDR3 protein: CASSYDRVLTGELFF
CDR3 DNA: TGTGCCAGCAGCTATGACAGGGTTTTGACCGGGGAGCTGTTTTTT

clone size: -
D gene: TRBD1
V gene: TRBV18
J gene: TRBJ1-4
CDR3 protein: CASSLSTGRNEKLFF
CDR3 DNA: TGTGCCAGCTCACTTTCGACAGGGCGTAATGAAAAACTGTTTTTT

clone size: -
D gene: -
V gene: TRBV29-1
J gene: TRBJ2-7
CDR3 protein: CSALLPLSSYEQYF
CDR3 DNA: TGCAGCGCCCTGCTCCCACTAAGCTCCTACGAGCAGTACTTC

clone size: -
D gene: -
V gene: TRBV9
J gene: TRBJ2-2
CDR3 protein: CASSPYTGELFF
CDR3 DNA: TGTGCCAGCAGCCCGTACACCGGGGAGCTGTTTTTT

clone size: -
D gene: TRBD2
V gene: TRBV28
J gene: TRBJ2-7
CDR3 protein: CASRDPRGRAYEQYF
CDR3 DNA: TGTGCCAGCAGGGACCCGCGGGGGAGGGCCTACGAGCAGTACTTC

clone size: -
D gene: -
V gene: TRBV28
J gene: TRBJ1-4
CDR3 protein: CASISNEKLFF
CDR3 DNA: TGTGCCAGCATCTCTAATGAAAAACTGTTTTTT

clone size: -
D gene: TRBD2
V gene: TRBV19
J gene: TRBJ2-2
CDR3 protein: CASSFSLAGALNTGELFF
CDR3 DNA: TGTGCCAGTAGTTTCTCACTAGCGGGGGCCCTGAACACCGGGGAGCTGTTTTTT

clone size: -
D gene: TRBD1
V gene: TRBV10-3
J gene: TRBJ2-5
CDR3 protein: CAISDTGDRETQYF
CDR3 DNA: TGTGCCATCAGTGACACAGGGGATCGAGAGACCCAGTACTTC

clone size: -
D gene: -
V gene: TRBV28
J gene: TRBJ1-2
CDR3 protein: CASSLTPPGGSGYTF
CDR3 DNA: TGTGCCAGCAGCCTAACCCCCCCGGGGGGCTCTGGCTACACCTTC

clone size: -
D gene: -
V gene: TRBV30
J gene: TRBJ2-7
CDR3 protein: CAWTPSPGHEQYF
CDR3 DNA: TGTGCCTGGACCCCGAGCCCGGGGCACGAGCAGTACTTC

clone size: -
D gene: TRBD2
V gene: TRBV11-2
J gene: TRBJ2-1
CDR3 protein: CASSPRLAGNNEQFF
CDR3 DNA: TGTGCCAGCAGCCCCAGACTAGCGGGAAACAATGAGCAGTTCTTC

clone size: -
D gene: TRBD1
V gene: TRBV11-1
J gene: TRBJ1-2
CDR3 protein: CASSYPSDRVYKNYGYTF
CDR3 DNA: TGTGCCAGCAGCTACCCATCGGACAGGGTATATAAGAACTATGGCTACACCTTC

clone size: -
D gene: TRBD1
V gene: TRBV5-1
J gene: TRBJ1-3
CDR3 protein: CASSLGGQGTGNTIYF
CDR3 DNA: TGCGCCAGCAGCTTGGGGGGACAGGGGACTGGAAACACCATATATTTT

clone size: -
D gene: -
V gene: TRBV19
J gene: TRBJ2-1
CDR3 protein: CASSTGRIEGRGNEQFF
CDR3 DNA: TGTGCCAGTAGCACGGGCCGTATAGAGGGTCGGGGCAATGAGCAGTTCTTC

clone size: once
D gene: TRBD1
V gene: TRBV19
J gene: TRBJ2-7
CDR3 protein: CASSANRGYEQYF
CDR3 DNA: TGTGCCAGTAGTGCCAACAGGGGCTACGAGCAGTACTTC

clone size: -
D gene: -
V gene: TRBV6-1
J gene: TRBJ1-5
CDR3 protein: CASSQRGGQPQHF
CDR3 DNA: TGTGCCAGCAGCCAACGGGGGGGTCAGCCCCAGCATTTT

clone size: -
D gene: TRBD1
V gene: TRBV5-6
J gene: TRBJ1-5
CDR3 protein: CASSLQGEWNQPQHF
CDR3 DNA: TGTGCCAGCAGCTTACAGGGGGAGTGGAATCAGCCCCAGCATTTT

clone size: -
D gene: TRBD2
V gene: TRBV29-1
J gene: TRBJ2-5
CDR3 protein: CSAVDTSGIKETQYF
CDR3 DNA: TGCAGCGCCGTCGATACTAGCGGAATTAAAGAGACCCAGTACTTC

clone size: -
D gene: TRBD2
V gene: TRBV4-3
J gene: TRBJ2-1
CDR3 protein: CASSQGPLAGDEQFF
CDR3 DNA: TGCGCCAGCAGCCAAGGGCCACTAGCGGGAGATGAGCAGTTCTTC

clone size: -
D gene: -
V gene: TRBV5-1
J gene: TRBJ2-5
CDR3 protein: CASSGGWETQYF
CDR3 DNA: TGCGCCAGCAGTGGGGGCTGGGAGACCCAGTACTTC

clone size: -
D gene: -
V gene: TRBV28
J gene: TRBJ1-4
CDR3 protein: CASSLSGRDNEKLFF
CDR3 DNA: TGTGCCAGCAGTTTATCGGGCAGAGATAATGAAAAACTGTTTTTT

clone size: few
D gene: -
V gene: TRBV7-9
J gene: TRBJ2-2
CDR3 protein: CASSLAGELFF
CDR3 DNA: TGTGCCAGCAGCTTAGCCGGGGAGCTGTTTTTT

clone size: -
D gene: TRBD1
V gene: TRBV28
J gene: TRBJ2-1
CDR3 protein: CASSSPDRGSHNEQFF
CDR3 DNA: TGTGCCAGCAGTTCTCCCGACAGGGGGTCCCACAATGAGCAGTTCTTC

clone size: once
D gene: -
V gene: TRBV11-2
J gene: TRBJ1-1
CDR3 protein: CASRQGTLNTEAFF
CDR3 DNA: TGTGCCAGCAGGCAGGGGACGTTGAACACTGAAGCTTTCTTT

clone size: -
D gene: TRBD1
V gene: TRBV6-5
J gene: TRBJ2-7
CDR3 protein: CASSYSDRAAYEQYF
CDR3 DNA: TGTGCCAGCAGTTACTCTGACAGGGCCGCCTACGAGCAGTACTTC

clone size: -
D gene: TRBD2
V gene: TRBV28
J gene: TRBJ2-1
CDR3 protein: CASYPRRPRVGLAYNEQFF
CDR3 DNA: TGTGCCAGCTATCCCCGACGACCCCGGGTTGGACTAGCGTACAATGAGCAGTTCTTC

clone size: -
D gene: -
V gene: TRBV29-1
J gene: TRBJ1-5
CDR3 protein: CTDKNAYSNQPQHF
CDR3 DNA: TGCACGGACAAGAATGCTTATAGCAATCAGCCCCAGCATTTT

clone size: -
D gene: -
V gene: TRBV6-5
J gene: TRBJ1-2
CDR3 protein: CASYSNYGYTF
CDR3 DNA: TGTGCCAGCTACTCTAACTATGGCTACACCTTC

clone size: -
D gene: -
V gene: TRBV28
J gene: TRBJ2-1
CDR3 protein: CASSWGRGQFF
CDR3 DNA: TGTGCCAGCAGCTGGGGGCGGGGGCAGTTCTTC

clone size: -
D gene: TRBD2
V gene: TRBV28
J gene: TRBJ2-7
CDR3 protein: CASSPGLAGGPTFVQYF
CDR3 DNA: TGTGCCAGCAGTCCCGGACTAGCGGGAGGGCCAACGTTTGTGCAGTACTTC

clone size: -
D gene: TRBD2
V gene: TRBV28
J gene: TRBJ2-1
CDR3 protein: CASSPGLAGEDEQFF
CDR3 DNA: TGTGCCAGCAGTCCTGGACTAGCGGGAGAGGATGAGCAGTTCTTC

clone size: -
D gene: -
V gene: TRBV27
J gene: TRBJ2-7
CDR3 protein: CASRPGLTPGEQYF
CDR3 DNA: TGTGCCAGCAGACCGGGACTTACACCAGGAGAGCAGTACTTC

clone size: -
D gene: -
V gene: TRBV9
J gene: TRBJ2-7
CDR3 protein: CASSPRIVSSDEQYF
CDR3 DNA: TGTGCCAGCAGCCCCCGTATCGTGAGTTCCGACGAGCAGTACTTC

clone size: -
D gene: TRBD1
V gene: TRBV6-5
J gene: TRBJ1-5
CDR3 protein: CASSNPGQPGHF
CDR3 DNA: TGTGCCAGCAGCAACCCGGGACAGCCGGGGCATTTT

clone size: -
D gene: -
V gene: TRBV9
J gene: TRBJ2-1
CDR3 protein: CASSQNDGSSYNEQFF
CDR3 DNA: TGTGCCAGCAGCCAAAATGACGGGAGCTCCTACAATGAGCAGTTCTTC

clone size: -
D gene: -
V gene: TRBV18
J gene: TRBJ2-7
CDR3 protein: CASSPVVSYEQYF
CDR3 DNA: TGTGCCAGCTCACCGGTGGTTTCCTACGAGCAGTACTTC

clone size: -
D gene: TRBD2
V gene: TRBV18
J gene: TRBJ2-1
CDR3 protein: CASSPRLAGNYNEQFF
CDR3 DNA: TGTGCCAGCTCACCAAGACTAGCGGGAAACTACAATGAGCAGTTCTTC

clone size: -
D gene: TRBD1
V gene: TRBV19
J gene: TRBJ2-5
CDR3 protein: CASKKTGGQETQYF
CDR3 DNA: TGTGCCAGTAAGAAGACAGGGGGCCAAGAGACCCAGTACTTC

clone size: -
D gene: TRBD1
V gene: TRBV4-2
J gene: TRBJ2-5
CDR3 protein: CASSQVSLRDRGQETQYF
CDR3 DNA: TGTGCCAGCAGCCAAGTTTCGCTTAGGGACAGGGGTCAAGAGACCCAGTACTTC

clone size: -
D gene: -
V gene: TRBV6-5
J gene: TRBJ2-7
CDR3 protein: CASSFEDVGSRYEQYF
CDR3 DNA: TGTGCCAGCAGTTTCGAAGACGTCGGGAGTAGATACGAGCAGTACTTC

clone size: -
D gene: -
V gene: TRBV6-5
J gene: TRBJ2-7
CDR3 protein: CASSVGPGAYEQYF
CDR3 DNA: TGTGCCAGCAGTGTGGGACCAGGAGCCTACGAGCAGTACTTC

clone size: -
D gene: TRBD2
V gene: TRBV7-3
J gene: TRBJ2-5
CDR3 protein: CASSPGLAVQETQYF
CDR3 DNA: TGTGCCAGCAGCCCAGGACTAGCGGTACAAGAGACCCAGTACTTC

clone size: -
D gene: TRBD1
V gene: TRBV28
J gene: TRBJ1-1
CDR3 protein: CASSLGQGKSEAFF
CDR3 DNA: TGTGCCAGCAGTTTGGGACAGGGAAAGTCTGAAGCTTTCTTT

clone size: -
D gene: -
V gene: TRBV28
J gene: TRBJ1-2
CDR3 protein: CASSLDPRKYGYTF
CDR3 DNA: TGTGCCAGCAGTTTAGACCCTAGGAAATATGGCTACACCTTC

clone size: few
D gene: -
V gene: TRBV7-9
J gene: TRBJ1-5
CDR3 protein: CASSLVRGRGNQPQHF
CDR3 DNA: TGTGCCAGCAGCTTAGTACGGGGACGAGGCAATCAGCCCCAGCATTTT

clone size: once
D gene: -
V gene: TRBV7-3
J gene: TRBJ1-5
CDR3 protein: CASSLIQPRGWRAPRQPQHF
CDR3 DNA: TGTGCCAGCAGCTTAATTCAGCCCCGGGGGTGGAGGGCCCCAAGGCAGCCCCAGCATTTT

clone size: -
D gene: -
V gene: TRBV9
J gene: TRBJ2-1
CDR3 protein: CASSVASRSYNEQFF
CDR3 DNA: TGTGCCAGCAGCGTAGCTTCCCGCTCCTACAATGAGCAGTTCTTC